The entry below describes one T cell receptor beta chain. Its specificity is not known. The CDR3 totals 15 residues. CDR1 and CDR2 (germline): SNHLY, FYNNEI. V was trimmed by 4 bases and J by 0 bases, leaving 10 bases between them. Researchers ran the PCR with 60 Vbeta and 13 Jbeta primers. Clones were sequenced by immunoSEQ multiplex PCR, and TCRdb holds only the in-frame ones, with some missing. Of some 150,000 clones listed, under 10% were seen once; the top ten hold roughly 7%. These data come from a study of cytomegalovirus exposure and HLA in healthy donors. General observations from the study: When analyzed later, a missense DCLRE1C variant was found to be linked to TCR beta V- and J-gene trimming. A later analysis found most CMV-associated TCR beta chains apparently HLA-restricted.

The clonotype was recovered from a woman aged 40-49 years in good health and CMV-seropositive. V gene TRBV2 combines with J gene TRBJ1-5, with no clear D. The source material was PBMCs. The DNA for the CDR3 is TGTGCCAGCAGTGCAGAGGCAAGTAGCAATCAGCCCCAGCATTTT. It specifies CASSAEASSNQPQHF.